This T cell receptor beta chain was observed in a study of blood T cell repertoires in COVID-19. The data were produced by immunoSEQ multiplex PCR, yet TCRdb's version contains in-frame clones alone and is incomplete. Among 240,000 or so clones listed, 75% to 90% were seen once. Trimming shortened V by 0 bases and J by 7 bases, and 10 bases separated the two germline ends. This CDR3 spans 15 amino acids. The germline gives CDR1 LGHDT, CDR2 YNNKEL (reference sequence). The sample holds many counts of this clone. The sample consisted of peripheral blood. The source is a man between 60 and 70 years old who had recovered from COVID-19. V is TRBV3-1 (or the pseudogene TRBV3-2) and J is TRBJ1-6; no reliable D call. The CDR3 DNA sequence: TGTGCCAGCAGCCAAGATCAAGGAGGCAATTCACCCCTCCACTTT. This codes for CASSQDQGGNSPLHF.